This T cell receptor (beta chain) is drawn from a study of Ad26.COV2.S vaccination and SARS-CoV-2 variants. Study-wide context: As a participant in COV1001, the donor was in the Ad26.COV2.S trial arm. Ad26.COV2.S given intramuscularly, once or twice 56 days apart.

As concerns this clone: Its antigen is not identified.

Study-wide points: Overall T cell responses may have been underestimated by the analyses of TCR breadth and depth.

Sequenced by immunoSEQ multiplex PCR; TCRdb stores in-frame clones only, minus some. This table holds approximately 240,000 clones, around 89% found once. This sample's treatment: approximately 18 received Ad26.COV2.S at low or high dose, single or two shots; 5 received placebo; per-sample allocation not given. Collection of samples fell on day 63 after the first vaccine or placebo injection. What was given as vaccine was an Ad26 vector encoding Wuhan-strain SARS-CoV-2 spike. Germline V gene lookup returns CDR1 SGHNT and CDR2 YYREEE (reference sequence). The length of the CDR3 is 15 residues. V was trimmed by 3 bases and J by 5 bases, leaving 17 bases between them.

This chain links TRBV5-4 with TRBJ2-5; maybe TRBD2 (5 bases). Material: peripheral blood, obtained in a trial of Ad26.COV2.S vaccine versus placebo. The clonotype comes from a person aged 18-65 years who received the Ad26.COV2.S COVID-19 vaccine or a placebo. CDR3: CASSSAGGMGETQYF. CDR3 DNA: TGTGCCAGCAGCTCGGCGGGCGGCATGGGTGAGACCCAGTACTTC.